These 23 T cell receptor beta chains originate from one sample sequenced in a study of shared clonotypes between healthy human individuals. TCRdb keeps only in-frame clones here, not all; method: immunoSEQ multiplex PCR. The table lists approximately 2.5 million clones, roughly 93% of them singletons. The sample consisted of naive CD4+ T cells from PBMCs. Subset specified: CD45RA+ positively selected. These receptors were obtained from a young man in good health. Some clones in this sample may be carry-over from other donors' samples.

The CDR3 is CASSLTGGNEQYF. The DNA of the CDR3 is TGTGCCAGCAGCTTGACAGGGGGTAACGAGCAGTACTTC. This rearrangement joins TRBV5-4 to TRBJ2-7, with 8 bases fitting TRBD1. Germline V gene lookup returns CDR1 SGHNT and CDR2 YYREEE (reference sequence). V was clipped by 1 base and J by 5 bases; unmatched bases: 2. This CDR3 spans 13 amino acids.

This chain uses TRBV21-1 with TRBJ2-1; TRBD2, the table's D call, lacks a check against the DNA. TRBV21-1 is tagged as a pseudogene. The CDR3 is 19 residues long. The CDR3: CASSSRPGREFCDNNEQFF. The CDR3 bases are TGTGCCAGCAGCTCTAGACCGGGGCGGGAGTTCTGCGATAACAATGAGCAGTTCTTC.

This rearrangement joins TRBV5-1 to TRBJ2-3; D gene unclear. The V and J ends lost 3 bases and 5 bases respectively, with 10 bases between them. Looked up from germline, CDR1 is SGHRS and CDR2 is YFSETQ. The CDR3 has 13 amino acids. The CDR3 bases are TGCGCCAGCAGCTCTCTTCTGGGAGATACGCAGTATTTT. Residues: CASSSLLGDTQYF.

This chain connects TRBV29-1 to TRBJ2-3; D might be TRBD1 or TRBD2, each matching 5 bases. Germline V gene data show CDR1 as SQVTM and CDR2 as ANQGSEA. This CDR3 contains 14 residues. The V end was cut by 4 bases, the J end by 3 bases, with 14 bases between. The CDR3 DNA reads TGCAGCGTTGGGAGGACTGGGGGTACAGATACGCAGTATTTT. Translating gives CSVGRTGGTDTQYF.

This chain uses TRBV19 with TRBJ2-1; 9 bases line up with TRBD2. The CDR3 consists of 18 residues. V was pared by 3 bases and J by 7 bases, with 16 bases of the junction left unmatched. Germline CDR1 is LNHDA and CDR2 is SQIVND (reference sequence). CDR3 coding DNA: TGTGCCAGTAGTATGGCGGCTAGCGGGACCCTCCCTGATAATGAGCAGTTCTTC. Its translation: CASSMAASGTLPDNEQFF.

The sample holds one count of this clone. The gene calls are TRBV9 and TRBJ2-1; no clear D gene. V shed 0 bases and J shed 7 bases, with 8 bases lying between them. The germline V gene encodes CDR1 SGDLS and CDR2 YYNGEE. The CDR3 spans 13 residues. The CDR3 DNA reads TGTGCCAGCAGCGTAGGGCTGCCAAATGAGCAGTTCTTC. Residues: CASSVGLPNEQFF.

On this clone itself: At the DNA level, this CDR3 is encoded by other sequences in the same sample as well. The chain uses TRBV7-2 and TRBJ1-3, with D perhaps matching TRBD1 (5 bases). The CDR3 sequence is 15 residues long. The V gene lost 1 base and the J gene lost 0 bases, with 7 bases spanning the gap. CDR1 and CDR2 from the germline V gene are SGHTA and FQGNSA. CDR3 amino acids: CASSLGQFSGNTIYF. The CDR3 DNA reads TGTGCCAGCAGCTTAGGACAGTTCTCTGGAAACACCATATATTTT.

The chain employs TRBV19 and TRBJ1-3; D unresolved. CDR3 length: 14 amino acids. Trimming cost V 7 bases and J 0 bases, with 10 bases left between them. Germline V lookup: CDR1 LNHDA, CDR2 SQIVND (reference sequence). CDR3 amino acids: CASNFAGSGNTIYF. CDR3 nucleotides: TGTGCCAGTAATTTCGCAGGCTCTGGAAACACCATATATTTT.

The gene calls are TRBV10-3 and TRBJ2-7; 13 bases are a match to TRBD2. The CDR3 has 20 residues. Germline V gene data show CDR1 as ENHRY and CDR2 as SYGVKD. V was clipped by 0 bases and J by 2 bases; unmatched bases: 13. As DNA, the CDR3 is TGTGCCATCAGTGAGTCTCTCCCCCCGACTAGCGGGAGGATGCCCTACGAGCAGTACTTC. It specifies CAISESLPPTSGRMPYEQYF.

As to this clone: The sample has other DNA sequences that encode this CDR3 too. The J gene is TRBJ1-2, the V gene TRBV18, with no clear D. The germline V gene has CDR1 KGHSH and CDR2 LQKENI. The CDR3 covers 13 residues. V was trimmed by 5 bases and J by 0 bases, leaving 7 bases between them. In DNA form, the CDR3 reads TGTGCCAGCTCAAGTGATTCTAACTATGGCTACACCTTC. Encoded protein: CASSSDSNYGYTF.

The genes are TRBV7-3 and TRBJ2-2; D is unresolved. Germline CDR1 and CDR2: SGHTA and FQGTGA. The V end lost 4 bases, the J end lost 1 base, and 7 bases lay between the germline ends. This CDR3 has 14 residues. This CDR3 is CASSSLLNTGELFF. The CDR3, as DNA: TGTGCCAGCAGCTCCCTCTTGAACACCGGGGAGCTGTTTTTT.

The J gene is TRBJ1-1, the V gene TRBV2, with D maybe TRBD1 (5 bases). The V end was cut by 6 bases, the J end by 5 bases, with 16 bases between. Per germline, CDR1 SNHLY and CDR2 FYNNEI. The CDR3 contains 14 residues. The CDR3 bases are TGTGCCAGCAGGATCGACAGCGTGGAGACTGAAGCTTTCTTT. Its translation: CASRIDSVETEAFF.

The chain carries TRBV29-1 and TRBJ1-2; possibly TRBD1 for D (5 bases). There are 11 residues in the CDR3. The germline gives CDR1 SQVTM, CDR2 ANQGSEA. Trimming took 5 bases from V and 2 from J, leaving 6 bases between them. The CDR3 region is CSVYRNYGYTF. CDR3 DNA sequence: TGCAGCGTTTACAGGAACTATGGCTACACCTTC.

Remarks on this clone: This specimen includes other DNA sequences encoding the same CDR3. The chain links TRBV6-1 to TRBJ2-3, with D unclear. Germline V gene lookup returns CDR1 MNHNS and CDR2 SASEGT. Trimming removed 6 bases from V and 2 bases from J, with 3 bases in between. The CDR3 contains 11 residues. CDR3 loop: CASRLTDTQYF. CDR3 coding DNA: TGTGCCAGCAGACTCACAGATACGCAGTATTTT.

The chain links TRBV28 to TRBJ1-2; D not resolved. The CDR3 is 13 residues long. CDR1 and CDR2 (germline): MDHEN, SYDVKM. Trimming cost V 5 bases and J 4 bases, with 11 bases left between them. CDR3 region: CASSGSLGYGYTF. The CDR3 DNA sequence: TGTGCCAGCAGTGGTTCCCTTGGCTATGGCTACACCTTC.

A remark on this clone: This CDR3 is also generated by other DNA sequences in the sample. The rearrangement uses TRBV5-1 and TRBJ1-1; D is unresolved. Germline lookup yields CDR1 SGHRS and CDR2 YFSETQ. Between the trimmed V and J ends, which lost 4 bases and 0 bases, there was a span of 7 bases. The CDR3 consists of 13 residues. CDR3 DNA: TGCGCCAGCAGCCCGGGCTTGAACACTGAAGCTTTCTTT. The encoded protein is CASSPGLNTEAFF.

The chain joins TRBV25-1 to TRBJ1-4; no clear D gene. This CDR3 region has 15 residues. Trimming left V 3 bases short and J 5 bases short, with 13 bases between. CDR1 and CDR2 from the germline V gene are MGHDK and SYGVNS. CDR3 in amino acids: CASSDWTARNEKLFF. Here the CDR3 DNA reads TGTGCCAGCAGTGACTGGACGGCGAGGAATGAAAAACTGTTTTTT.

The gene calls are TRBV4-3 and TRBJ2-1, with D perhaps TRBD2 (6 bases). CDR3 length equals 16 residues. Trimming took off 1 base at V and 9 bases at J, with 19 bases between the two ends. CDR1 and CDR2 (germline): LGHNA, YSLEER. The CDR3 spells CASSQGLSSEIAEQFF. Here the CDR3 DNA reads TGCGCCAGCAGCCAAGGATTGTCTAGCGAGATCGCTGAGCAGTTCTTC.

The V call is TRBV28, the J call TRBJ1-2, with D uncertain. Per germline, CDR1 MDHEN and CDR2 SYDVKM. CDR3 size: 13 residues. With 7 bases removed from V and 3 bases from J, the gap between germline ends came to 12 bases. The CDR3, as DNA: TGTGCCAGCACCATGGGGAGCTACTATGGCTACACCTTC. Amino acids: CASTMGSYYGYTF.

The rearrangement uses TRBV4-1 and TRBJ1-1; D unclear. Germline CDR1 is MGHRA and CDR2 is YSYEKL. The CDR3 contains 14 residues. V was cut by 2 bases and J by 0 bases, with 7 bases left in between. Here the CDR3 reads CASSQKGLNTEAFF. For the CDR3, the DNA is TGCGCCAGCAGCCAAAAGGGCCTGAACACTGAAGCTTTCTTT.

This chain uses TRBV6-1 with TRBJ2-3, with 8 bases lining up with TRBD1. Germline values: CDR1 MNHNS, CDR2 SASEGT. This CDR3 contains 15 residues. Losses at the gene ends were 5 bases for V and 3 bases for J; bases not matched to a gene: 7. The CDR3 loop is CASSKGQVWTDTQYF. DNA for the CDR3: TGTGCCAGCAGTAAGGGACAGGTCTGGACAGATACGCAGTATTTT.

CDR3 amino acids: CASSLFRGFGQETQYF. As DNA, the CDR3 is TGTGCCAGCAGTTTATTCCGGGGATTCGGGCAAGAGACCCAGTACTTC. The V gene is TRBV28, the J gene TRBJ2-5; possible D gene TRBD2, 5 bases. The germline V and J ends were trimmed by 1 base and 2 bases, with 14 bases remaining between them. Germline values: CDR1 MDHEN, CDR2 SYDVKM. The CDR3 sequence is 16 residues long.

The V gene is TRBV5-1, the J gene TRBJ2-2; 9 nucleotides match TRBD1. The CDR3 runs 16 residues. V was pared by 2 bases and J by 5 bases, with 7 bases of the junction left unmatched. From germline, CDR1 is SGHRS and CDR2 YFSETQ. CDR3 region: CASSFGGQGRTGELFF. The CDR3, as DNA: TGCGCCAGCAGCTTCGGGGGACAGGGTCGAACCGGGGAGCTGTTTTTT.